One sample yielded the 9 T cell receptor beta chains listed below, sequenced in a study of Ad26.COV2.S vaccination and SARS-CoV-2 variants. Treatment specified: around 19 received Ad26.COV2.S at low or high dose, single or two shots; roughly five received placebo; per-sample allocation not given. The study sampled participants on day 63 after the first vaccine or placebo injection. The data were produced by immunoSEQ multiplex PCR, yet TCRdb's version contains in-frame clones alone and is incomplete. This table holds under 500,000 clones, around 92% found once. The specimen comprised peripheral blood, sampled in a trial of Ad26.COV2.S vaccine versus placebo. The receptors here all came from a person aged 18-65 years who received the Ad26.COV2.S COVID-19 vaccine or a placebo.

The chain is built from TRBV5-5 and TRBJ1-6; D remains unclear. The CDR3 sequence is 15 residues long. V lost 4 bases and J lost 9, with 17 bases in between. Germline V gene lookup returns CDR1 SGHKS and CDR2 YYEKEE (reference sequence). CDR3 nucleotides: TGTGCCAGCAGCCTGGGCGTAGGAGAGGGTTCACCCCTCCACTTT. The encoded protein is CASSLGVGEGSPLHF.

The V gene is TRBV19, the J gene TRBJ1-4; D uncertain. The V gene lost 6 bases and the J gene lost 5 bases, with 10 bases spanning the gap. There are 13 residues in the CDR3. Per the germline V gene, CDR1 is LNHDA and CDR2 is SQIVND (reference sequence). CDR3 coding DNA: TGTGCCAGTAGGTCAGGATACAATGAAAAACTGTTTTTT. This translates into CASRSGYNEKLFF.

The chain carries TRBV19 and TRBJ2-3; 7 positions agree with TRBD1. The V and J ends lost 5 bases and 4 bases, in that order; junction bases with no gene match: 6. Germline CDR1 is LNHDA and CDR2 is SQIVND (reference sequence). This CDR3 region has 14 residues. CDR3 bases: TGTGCCAGTAGTTCGACAGGGACCTCAGATACGCAGTATTTT. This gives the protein CASSSTGTSDTQYF.

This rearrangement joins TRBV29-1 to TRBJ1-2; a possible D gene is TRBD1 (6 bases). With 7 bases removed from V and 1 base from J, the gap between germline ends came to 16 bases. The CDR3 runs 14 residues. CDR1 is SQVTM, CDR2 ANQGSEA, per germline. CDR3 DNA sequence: TGCAGCGCCAGCCTTACAGGGAGTAACTATGGCTACACCTTC. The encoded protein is CSASLTGSNYGYTF.

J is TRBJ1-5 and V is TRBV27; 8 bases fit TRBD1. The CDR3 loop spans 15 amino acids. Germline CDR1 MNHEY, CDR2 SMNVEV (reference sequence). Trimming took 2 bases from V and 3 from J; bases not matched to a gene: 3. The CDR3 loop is CASSLTGQVNQPQHF. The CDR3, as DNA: TGTGCCAGCAGTTTAACGGGACAGGTCAATCAGCCCCAGCATTTT.

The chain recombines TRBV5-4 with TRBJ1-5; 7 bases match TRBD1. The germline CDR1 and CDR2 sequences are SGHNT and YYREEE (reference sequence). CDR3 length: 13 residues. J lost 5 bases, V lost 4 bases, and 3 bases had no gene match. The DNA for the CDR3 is TGTGCCAGCAGCACAGGGGTCTATCAGCCCCAGCATTTT. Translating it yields CASSTGVYQPQHF.

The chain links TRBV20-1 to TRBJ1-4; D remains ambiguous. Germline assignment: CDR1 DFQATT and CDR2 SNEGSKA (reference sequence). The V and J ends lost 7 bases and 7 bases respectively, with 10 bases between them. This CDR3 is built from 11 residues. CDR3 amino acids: CSGVWGEKLFF. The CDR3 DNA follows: TGCAGTGGGGTCTGGGGTGAAAAACTGTTTTTT.

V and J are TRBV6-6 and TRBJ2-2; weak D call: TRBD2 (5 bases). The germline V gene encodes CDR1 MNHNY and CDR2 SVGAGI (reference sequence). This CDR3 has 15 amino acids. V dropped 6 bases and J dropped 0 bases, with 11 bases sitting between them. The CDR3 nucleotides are TGTGCCAGCAGCCCCAGAGGGCCGAACACCGGGGAGCTGTTTTTT. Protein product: CASSPRGPNTGELFF.

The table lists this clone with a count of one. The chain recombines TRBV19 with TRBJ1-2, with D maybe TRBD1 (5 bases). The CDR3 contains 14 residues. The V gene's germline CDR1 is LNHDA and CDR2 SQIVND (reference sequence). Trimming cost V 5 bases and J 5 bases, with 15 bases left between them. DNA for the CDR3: TGTGCCAGTAGTTCCTCCGGGACTCCTTATGGCTACACCTTC. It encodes CASSSSGTPYGYTF.